This TCR beta chain stems from a study of blood T cell repertoires in COVID-19 (dated by TCRdb to 2019 to 2021). Background for the entire study: Samples covering the acute and convalescent phases of COVID-19 were provided by collaborators in the United States, Italy and Spain. HLA class I and class II types, where available, came from metadata supplied by the sample provider rather than from assay-based typing. A freely available public database, intended as a resource for researchers studying the immune response to SARS-CoV-2, is where the repertoires were released. Subjects who had been exposed to COVID-19, were actively infected with it, or had recovered from it provided the deeply sampled blood TCRbeta repertoires that made up the dataset. The prospective study material was composed of cDNA or gDNA derived from T cells, B-cell-depleted T cells, or PBMCs. Samples were obtained from the ongoing ImmuneRACE study (first 160 participants) and from 1,254 subjects provided by 6 global collaborators. The sample metadata nearly always contained a de-identified subject ID, COVID-19 status, age in years and sex. The full study reports these points: The amount of clinical and demographic metadata varied by source and participant and was provided uncurated.

TCRbeta CDR3 regions were amplified from genomic DNA using the immunoSEQ Assay, a bias-controlled multiplex PCR. In the original analysis: The number of nucleated cells in each sample was estimated by amplification of reference gene primers within the assay. Sequence reads were collapsed and filtered to measure the absolute abundance of every unique TCRbeta CDR3 rearrangement. For each sample, productive Simpson clonality was calculated as the square root of Simpson's diversity index across productive rearrangements. This is the immuneACCESS table as TCRdb keeps it, with only in-frame sequences that have V and J called. A part of the clones is gone; compared with another copy, unresolved V genes explain less than half, and the rest is unexplained. The DNA gave D and trimming, while V, J and clone size come from that table. Recorded for this sample are approximately 45,000 clones; about 70% of them occurred a single time. Together, the top ten hold more than 55% of the sample.

CDR1 and CDR2 are drawn from the germline V gene: ENHRY, SYGVKD. From the cysteine up to the phenylalanine, the CDR3 has a length of 15 residues. Kept here is only the CDR3 DNA, which spans 45 bases and is read in frame from base 1. V and J are trimmed by 11 bases and 4 bases, and the gene matches miss 12 bases of the junction. Regarding this clone: There is no known antigen for this receptor. Per-nucleotide qualities are absent, and no much larger clonotype sits a single base away.

Collaborating institutions collected whole blood in K2EDTA tubes following their own protocols. For TCRbeta analysis, collaborator samples were shipped as frozen whole blood, as isolated PBMCs, or as DNA extracted from either sample type. The V and J genes are TRBV10-3 and TRBJ2-1, with 9 junctional bases fitting TRBD2. The clonotype originates from a man older than 75 with acute or convalescent COVID-19. Input material: peripheral blood. The CDR3 region reads CAVRTSSGAYNEQFF. The DNA sequence reads TGTGCCGTACGGACCTCTAGCGGGGCGTACAATGAGCAGTTCTTC.